What follows are 27 T cell receptor beta chains derived from one specimen sequenced in a study of blood T cells in healthy people across ages. Then a second PCR, running roughly 7 to 11 cycles, was carried out with a sample-barcoded 5' primer and a J-beta primer mix. TCRdb reanalysed the 5' RACE reads using MiXCR and keeps one entry per CDR3 protein. The table includes more than 900,000 distinct CDR3 sequences, almost 30% detected once. These data also formed part of another study, on T cells of mothers and their children.

Input material: blood. These receptors were taken from a woman in her 40s in good health.

The J gene is TRBJ1-1, the V gene TRBV28; possible D gene TRBD1, 5 bases. Deletions cut 3 bases from V and 5 bases from J, with 13 bases between. Germline CDR1 MDHEN, CDR2 SYDVKM. This CDR3 is built from 14 residues. CDR3 amino acids: CASSFQGGRTEAFF. In DNA form, the CDR3 reads TGTGCCAGCAGTTTTCAGGGTGGGAGGACTGAAGCTTTCTTT. Together with reference TRBV28 and TRBJ1-1, the CDR3 gives the full variable domain: DVKVTQSSRYLVKRTGEKVFLECVQDMDHENMFWYRQDPGLGLRLIYFSYDVKMKEKGDIPEGYSVSREKKERFSLILESASTNQTSMYLCASSFQGGRTEAFFGQGTRLTVV.

This clonotype was observed many times. The J gene is TRBJ1-1, the V gene TRBV6-2 or TRBV6-3; D not resolved. Per germline, CDR1 MNHEY and CDR2 SVGEGT. V was clipped by 8 bases and J by 1 base, with 17 bases between them. The CDR3 has 15 amino acids. CDR3 bases: TGTGCCAGCTACCCTTTGGACGGTTGGAACACTGAAGCTTTCTTT. It is translated as CASYPLDGWNTEAFF.

This clonotype was seen more than once but under ten times. The chain is built from TRBV6-5 and TRBJ2-1; D possibly corresponds to TRBD1 (6 bases). The CDR3 contains 15 residues. Germline CDR1 is MNHEY and CDR2 is SVGAGI. V gave up 6 bases and J gave up 4 bases, with 16 bases separating them. Written as DNA, the CDR3 is TGTGCCAGCAGGCCCAACAGGGAACCTTACAATGAGCAGTTCTTC. Amino acid sequence: CASRPNREPYNEQFF.

With regard to this clonotype: An end of the junction differs from the germline gene, which may be a read error. The gene calls are TRBV11-2 and TRBJ1-6, with TRBD1 as a possible D gene (5 bases). Germline lookup yields CDR1 SGHAT and CDR2 FQNNGV. The CDR3 loop spans 16 amino acids. CDR3 nucleotides: TGTGCCAGCAGGTTAGGGGCGGTCTCCTATAATTCACCCCTCCACTTT. It translates to CASRLGAVSYNSPLHF.

The gene calls are TRBV20-1 and TRBJ2-1, with no clear D. The CDR3 loop spans 14 amino acids. The germline V and J ends were trimmed by 6 bases and 0 bases, with 12 bases remaining between them. The germline CDR1 and CDR2 sequences are DFQATT and SNEGSKA (reference sequence). The CDR3 DNA is TGCAGTGCCCCCGTGAGCTTCTCCTACAATGAGCAGTTCTTC. The encoded protein is CSAPVSFSYNEQFF.

The CDR3 loop reads CASRRQGETNTEAFF. CDR3 bases: TGCGCCAGCAGAAGACAGGGGGAGACGAACACTGAAGCTTTCTTT. The chain is built from TRBV5-1 and TRBJ1-1; TRBD1 matches at 9 bases. V shed 5 bases, J shed 1 base, and the junction held 6 bases outside the gene matches. Germline CDR1 SGHRS, CDR2 YFSETQ. This CDR3 region has 15 residues.

The gene calls are TRBV5-4 and TRBJ1-4; the match to TRBD1 covers 9 bases. The germline CDR1 and CDR2 sequences are SGHNT and YYREEE (reference sequence). The CDR3 is 15 amino acids. The V gene end was trimmed by 2 bases and the J gene end by 8 bases; junction bases not matched to a gene: 7. The CDR3 DNA sequence: TGTGCCAGCAGCTTAGAACCCGGGACAGGGGAAAAACTGTTTTTT. Amino acid sequence: CASSLEPGTGEKLFF.

This clonotype was observed at least ten times. V is TRBV5-1 and J is TRBJ1-2, with 7 bases identical to TRBD1. This CDR3 has 13 residues. Germline lookup yields CDR1 SGHRS and CDR2 YFSETQ. The V segment lost 2 bases and the J segment 6 bases; nucleotides outside the gene matches: 4. As DNA, the CDR3 is TGCGCCAGCAGCTTTAATCAGGGGGATGGCTACACCTTC. Translating gives CASSFNQGDGYTF.

Comment on this clonotype: This may be a read error: a much more frequent sequence differs by one nucleotide. The chain uses TRBV27 and TRBJ2-6; D gene unclear. The CDR3 extends over 15 amino acids. V gave up 5 bases and J gave up 3 bases, with 11 bases separating them. CDR1 and CDR2 (germline): MNHEY, SMNVEV (reference sequence). The CDR3 loop reads CASSVNRNGANVLTF. The CDR3 DNA reads as TGTGCCAGCAGTGTTAACAGAAATGGGGCCAACGTCCTGACTTTC.

This sequence joins TRBV7-2 and TRBJ2-4, with 9 bases matching TRBD1. The J call may be incorrect, as the DNA end agrees better with TRBJ2-7. CDR3 length: 16 amino acids. The germline CDR1 and CDR2 sequences are SGHTA and FQGNSA. CDR3 region: CASSLVRTGVYHEQYF. CDR3 nucleotides: TGTGCCAGCAGCTTAGTTCGGACAGGGGTTTACCACGAGCAGTACTTC.

This clonotype was seen just once. Possible read error: a much larger clone is one base away. The rearrangement joins TRBV28 to TRBJ1-2, with D perhaps matching TRBD1 (6 bases). The CDR3 runs 12 residues. V lost 4 bases and J 9 bases, leaving 12 bases between the germline ends. Germline V gives CDR1 MDHEN, CDR2 SYDVKM. The CDR3 is CASSSGGLSYTF. The CDR3 DNA reads TGTGCCAGCAGTTCCGGGGGGCTAAGCTACACCTTC.

The rearrangement joins TRBV28 to TRBJ1-3; D ambiguous. Germline CDR1 MDHEN, CDR2 SYDVKM. CDR3 length: 16 residues. V shed 1 base and J shed 0 bases, with 10 bases lying between them. The CDR3: CASSLFFGNSGNTIYF. CDR3 bases: TGTGCCAGCAGTTTATTCTTCGGTAACTCTGGAAACACCATATATTTT.

This clonotype turned up a few times. The CDR3 DNA reads TGTGCCAGCAGTTACATGTCGGGGGGTGAGGAGACCCAGTACTTC. This translates into CASSYMSGGEETQYF. V and J are TRBV6-5 and TRBJ2-5; 7 bases are a match to TRBD2. In germline, CDR1 is MNHEY, CDR2 SVGAGI. The CDR3 consists of 15 residues. Unmatched junction bases numbered 8, after V lost 2 bases and J lost 5 bases.

Concerning this clonotype: This may be a read error, as it is one base from a much larger clone. The V gene is TRBV10-3, the J gene TRBJ2-1; no reliable D call. Germline V lookup: CDR1 ENHRY, CDR2 SYGVKD. This CDR3 is 11 amino acids long. The V end lost 11 bases, the J end lost 4 bases, and 9 bases lay between the germline ends. The CDR3 here is CAVTVYNEQFF. The CDR3 nucleotides read TGTGCCGTAACAGTGTACAATGAGCAGTTCTTC.

In its sample, this clonotype was seen a few times. Since a much larger clone is just one base distant, this may be a read error. The chain is built from TRBV6-5 and TRBJ2-1; D unclear. This CDR3 contains 12 residues. Looked up from germline, CDR1 is MNHEY and CDR2 is SVGAGI. The CDR3 DNA reads as TGTGCCAGCAGTAAACATAACAACGAGCAGTTCTTC. Translating it yields CASSKHNNEQFF.

This clonotype was observed a few times. The chain links TRBV24-1 to TRBJ1-5; D not resolved. In germline, CDR1 is KGHDR, CDR2 SFDVKD. V gave up 2 bases and J gave up 3 bases, with 1 base separating them. The CDR3 has 12 residues. The CDR3 region has the DNA TGTGCCACCAGTGATTCCAATCAGCCCCAGCATTTT. This encodes CATSDSNQPQHF.

Ten or more counts support this clonotype. The rearrangement uses TRBV12-3 or TRBV12-4 and TRBJ2-7; TRBD1 agrees at 8 bases. V dropped 7 bases and J dropped 3; count of bases not matched to a gene: 17. The CDR3 loop spans 17 amino acids. CDR3 DNA sequence: TGTGCCAGCACCACCTTCTCGAGGGACAGGATAATCTACGAGCAGTACTTC. Translated: CASTTFSRDRIIYEQYF.

This clonotype came up many times. CDR3 coding DNA: TGTGCCAGCGCTCCACCCTCGGCCTACGAGCAGTACTTC. It translates to CASAPPSAYEQYF. The genes are TRBV7-6 and TRBJ2-7; no reliable D call. The CDR3 sequence is 13 residues long. Trimming removed 8 bases at V and 2 bases at J, with 13 bases between. CDR1 SGHVS and CDR2 FNYEAQ come from the germline V gene.

The rearrangement links TRBV6-1 to TRBJ2-7, with TRBD1 as a possible D gene (5 bases). The CDR3 consists of 14 residues. Trimming took off 6 bases at V and 0 bases at J, with 12 bases between the two ends. In germline, CDR1 is MNHNS, CDR2 SASEGT. The CDR3: CASRDTTVSYEQYF. The DNA for the CDR3 is TGTGCCAGCAGAGATACGACAGTCTCCTACGAGCAGTACTTC.

This clonotype was recorded many times. The genes are TRBV7-9 and TRBJ2-3, with D perhaps TRBD1 (6 bases). This CDR3 has 16 amino acids. Looked up from germline, CDR1 is SEHNR and CDR2 is FQNEAQ (reference sequence). Trimming left V 5 bases short and J 0 bases short, with 15 bases between. CDR3 region: CASSLHYGQSTDTQYF. The CDR3 bases are TGTGCCAGCAGCCTCCACTACGGACAGAGCACAGATACGCAGTATTTT.

V is TRBV6-5 and J is TRBJ2-5; TRBD1 might be the D (6 bases). Germline V gives CDR1 MNHEY, CDR2 SVGAGI. V lost 2 bases to trimming and J lost 5 bases, with 15 bases between them. This CDR3 contains 15 residues. CDR3 residues: CASSYTQGIQETQYF. In DNA, the CDR3 is TGTGCCAGCAGTTACACCCAGGGGATCCAGGAGACCCAGTACTTC.

There are a few counts of this clonotype. The V call is TRBV4-2, the J call TRBJ1-1; D gene ambiguous. This CDR3 comprises 16 residues. Deletions cut 0 bases from V and 4 bases from J, with 15 bases between. CDR1 is LGHNA and CDR2 is YNFKEQ in the germline V gene. In DNA, the CDR3 is TGTGCCAGCAGCCAAGAAACCGGGTCCCCGAGCACTGAAGCTTTCTTT. This sequence encodes CASSQETGSPSTEAFF.

A note on this clonotype: This may arise from a read error, as a much more abundant clone is one base away. The chain couples TRBV25-1 to TRBJ1-2, with D unclear. Germline lookup yields CDR1 MGHDK and CDR2 SYGVNS. There are 11 residues in the CDR3. The CDR3 DNA follows: TGTACCAGCAGTGCGGCCGGGGGCTACACCTTC. It yields the protein CTSSAAGGYTF.

The chain joins TRBV5-1 to TRBJ2-3, with D uncertain. Trimming stripped 1 base from V and 0 bases from J, with 9 bases between. The CDR3 totals 15 residues. CDR1 is SGHRS and CDR2 is YFSETQ in the germline V gene. CDR3 in DNA: TGCGCCAGCAGCTTGTCGGGCTCTAGCACAGATACGCAGTATTTT. The encoded protein is CASSLSGSSTDTQYF.

This chain links TRBV19 with TRBJ2-2; no firm D call. The CDR3 sequence is 12 residues long. The germline V gene has CDR1 LNHDA and CDR2 SQIVND (reference sequence). With 4 bases removed from V and 6 bases from J, the gap between germline ends came to 6 bases. DNA of the CDR3: TGTGCCAGTAGTACCACGTCCGGGGAGCTGTTTTTT. Protein sequence: CASSTTSGELFF.

This clonotype was counted a few times. The chain combines TRBV24-1 with TRBJ2-3, with TRBD2 matching over 7 bases. This CDR3 has 16 amino acids. The ends lost 1 base at V and 4 bases at J; junction bases unmatched: 7. Germline V CDR1 and CDR2: KGHDR, SFDVKD. This CDR3 is CATSDLTAGEPDTQYF. The CDR3 DNA reads TGTGCCACCAGTGATTTAACCGCGGGGGAGCCAGATACGCAGTATTTT.

This clonotype has only a few counts. This may come from a read error, since a much larger clone is one base off. V is TRBV3-1 and J is TRBJ2-1, with a possible D match to TRBD1 (5 bases). The DNA end is a closer match to TRBJ2-7, so the J assignment may be wrong. Germline CDR1 LGHDT, CDR2 YNNKEL (reference sequence). This CDR3 comprises 15 residues. Here the CDR3 DNA reads TGTGCCAGCAGCCAAGGACAGAGCTCCTACAATGAGCAGTACTTC. It is translated as CASSQGQSSYNEQYF.